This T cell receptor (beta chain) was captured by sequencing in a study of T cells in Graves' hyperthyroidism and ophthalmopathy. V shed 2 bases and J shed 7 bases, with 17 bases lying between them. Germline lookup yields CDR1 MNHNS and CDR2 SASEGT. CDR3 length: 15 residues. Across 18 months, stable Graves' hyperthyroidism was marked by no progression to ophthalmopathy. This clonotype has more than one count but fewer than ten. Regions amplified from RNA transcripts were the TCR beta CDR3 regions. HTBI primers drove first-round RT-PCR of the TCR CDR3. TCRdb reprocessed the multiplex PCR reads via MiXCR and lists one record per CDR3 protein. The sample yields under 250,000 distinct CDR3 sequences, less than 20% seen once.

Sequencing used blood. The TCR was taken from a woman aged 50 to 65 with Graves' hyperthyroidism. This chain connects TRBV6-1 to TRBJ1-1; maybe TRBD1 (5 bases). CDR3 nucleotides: TGTGCCAGCAGTGAAAAGGCAGGTGGGGCGGGTGAAGCTTTCTTT. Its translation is CASSEKAGGAGEAFF.